The clone carrying this T cell receptor (beta chain) occurred a few times. This specimen belongs to a study of cytomegalovirus exposure and HLA in healthy donors. The CDR3 extends over 15 amino acids. The V end lost 0 bases, the J end lost 6 bases, and 17 bases lay between the germline ends. In germline, CDR1 is GTSNPN, CDR2 SVGIG (reference sequence). 13 Jbeta primers and 60 Vbeta primers were used for the PCR. The method was immunoSEQ multiplex PCR; TCRdb's version includes in-frame clones alone and lacks a portion of them. This sample has roughly 130,000 clones, with 65% to 90% found just once. The sequencing sample was made of PBMCs. The chain uses TRBV30 and TRBJ1-2, with D possibly being TRBD1 (5 bases). This clonotype was obtained from a girl aged 2-15 years in good health and CMV-seronegative. This CDR3 reads CAWSVQEKLRDGYTF. The CDR3 DNA follows: TGTGCCTGGAGTGTACAGGAAAAATTGAGAGATGGCTACACCTTC.